This T cell receptor beta chain was recovered during a study of cytomegalovirus exposure and HLA in healthy donors. The length of the CDR3 is 15 residues. V lost 5 bases, J lost 0 bases, and 4 bases stayed unmatched. Per germline, CDR1 MNHNS and CDR2 SASEGT. Use of 60 Vbeta and 13 Jbeta primers characterized the PCR. Sequencing was performed with immunoSEQ multiplex PCR; in TCRdb, only in-frame clones are kept and a portion is missing. The sample gives roughly 130,000 clones, roughly 71% of which show up once; roughly 6.3% is in the top ten. This TCR was recovered from a woman between 50 and 59 years old in good health and CMV-seropositive. The gene calls are TRBV6-1 and TRBJ1-3, with 7 nucleotides matching TRBD1. Sequenced: PBMCs. CDR3 region: CASSPRDSSGNTIYF. In DNA form, the CDR3 reads TGTGCCAGCAGTCCTCGGGACAGCTCTGGAAACACCATATATTTT.